This passage covers 21 T cell receptor beta chains from one sample sequenced in a study of CD8 T cells in ankylosing spondylitis. Study results and caveats: Characteristic, it appeared, of ankylosing spondylitis blood was a TCR beta motif of roughly 8 highly homologous variants.

TCRdb independently ran MiXCR on the 5' RACE reads; one entry per CDR3 protein. The table has about 480,000 distinct CDR3 sequences, about a sixth seen once; the top ten hold about 0.94%. No antigen has been identified for these receptors. Sequences were obtained from blood, either unsorted or a sorted T cell fraction (not recorded which). The receptors originated from a male donor with ankylosing spondylitis.

The chain recombines TRBV6-5 with TRBJ2-3, with D perhaps assigned TRBD1 or TRBD2 (5 bases each). From germline, CDR1 is MNHEY and CDR2 SVGAGI. The CDR3 contains 16 residues. V lost 0 bases and J lost 1, with 11 bases in between. In DNA, the CDR3 is TGTGCCAGCAGTTACTCGAGAGGGACCCGCACAGATACGCAGTATTTT. Residues: CASSYSRGTRTDTQYF.

This clonotype was recorded at least ten times. The V and J genes are TRBV7-8 and TRBJ2-6; 9 nucleotides match TRBD1. This CDR3 contains 17 residues. The V gene end was trimmed by 6 bases and the J gene end by 0 bases; junction bases not matched to a gene: 6. Germline CDR1 and CDR2: SGHVS and FQNEAQ. The CDR3 loop reads CASRTGTGSSGANVLTF. In DNA form, the CDR3 reads TGTGCCAGCAGAACCGGGACAGGGAGCTCTGGGGCCAACGTCCTGACTTTC.

This clonotype showed up just a few times. The CDR3 DNA reads TGCAGTGCTAGAGGGGGAACTAGCGGGCAAGAGACCCAGTACTTC. It yields the protein CSARGGTSGQETQYF. The chain uses TRBV20-1 and TRBJ2-5; 9 nucleotides line up with TRBD2. V gave up 1 base and J gave up 2 bases; unmatched junction bases: 5. The germline V gene encodes CDR1 DFQATT and CDR2 SNEGSKA (reference sequence). The CDR3 is 15 amino acids.

This clonotype was detected only a few times. The chain joins TRBV20-1 to TRBJ1-1; unclear D gene. V was trimmed by 7 bases and J by 1 base, leaving 10 bases between them. Germline V gives CDR1 DFQATT, CDR2 SNEGSKA (reference sequence). The CDR3 length is 12 residues. CDR3 sequence (DNA): TGCAGTGGAACGGAGCAGAACACTGAAGCTTTCTTT. Encoded protein: CSGTEQNTEAFF.

J is TRBJ2-3 and V is TRBV29-1; tentative D call: TRBD1 (6 bases). The CDR3 contains 15 residues. Germline CDR1 and CDR2: SQVTM and ANQGSEA. Trimming removed 8 bases from V and 0 bases from J, with 18 bases in between. The CDR3 DNA reads as TGCAGCACCCTGGGGGACACACCTAGCACAGATACGCAGTATTTT. Amino acid sequence: CSTLGDTPSTDTQYF.

This clonotype was seen repeatedly, ten times or more. The chain joins TRBV20-1 to TRBJ1-5; 10 nucleotides agree with TRBD1. J lost 2 bases, V lost 3 bases, and 4 bases had no gene match. This CDR3 has 15 amino acids. Germline CDR1 reads DFQATT; CDR2 reads SNEGSKA (reference sequence). This CDR3 is CSASGDRGGNQPQHF. For the CDR3, the DNA is TGCAGTGCTAGCGGGGACAGGGGAGGCAATCAGCCCCAGCATTTT.

The rearrangement joins TRBV6-1 to TRBJ2-2; 7 positions agree with TRBD2. This CDR3 has 14 amino acids. Germline CDR1 reads MNHNS; CDR2 reads SASEGT. V trimming: 9 bases; J trimming: 3 bases; junction bases outside the gene matches: 7. The CDR3 loop is CASRASGYTGELFF. The CDR3 coding sequence is TGTGCCAGTCGGGCTAGCGGTTACACCGGGGAGCTGTTTTTT.

The sample holds a few counts of this clonotype. This chain connects TRBV20-1 to TRBJ2-7; D is possibly TRBD1 (6 bases). V was pared by 4 bases and J by 3 bases, with 13 bases between. CDR1 and CDR2 from the germline V gene are DFQATT and SNEGSKA (reference sequence). This CDR3 has 13 residues. The CDR3 nucleotides read TGCAGTGCTAACAGGGAGACCAACTACGAGCAGTACTTC. Translated, it gives CSANRETNYEQYF.

The V gene is TRBV7-9, the J gene TRBJ2-7; unclear D gene. V shed 0 bases and J shed 0 bases, with 6 bases lying between them. Germline-derived CDR1 and CDR2 are SEHNR and FQNEAQ (reference sequence). CDR3 length: 14 residues. The CDR3 protein is CASSLASRSYEQYF. In DNA form, the CDR3 reads TGTGCCAGCAGCTTAGCGTCACGCTCCTACGAGCAGTACTTC.

To note about this clonotype: One end of the junction does not line up with germline, which may come from a read error. The genes are TRBV20-1 and TRBJ2-7, with 9 bases aligning to TRBD2. The CDR3 is 18 residues long. The germline CDR1 and CDR2 sequences are DFQATT and SNEGSKA (reference sequence). CDR3: CCARGPSGTPHHSYEQYF. In DNA form, the CDR3 reads TGCTGTGCTAGAGGGCCTAGCGGGACACCCCACCACTCCTACGAGCAGTACTTC.

This clonotype was observed many times. The chain recombines TRBV12-3 or TRBV12-4 with TRBJ1-4; D ambiguous. V dropped 6 bases and J dropped 6 bases, with 8 bases sitting between them. The length of the CDR3 is 12 residues. The CDR3 here is CASRRSDEKLFF. CDR3 in DNA: TGTGCCAGCAGACGGTCCGATGAAAAACTGTTTTTT.

V usage is TRBV5-1 and J usage is TRBJ2-1, with D perhaps matching TRBD2 (5 bases). The CDR3 sequence is 16 residues long. CDR1 and CDR2 from the germline V gene are SGHRS and YFSETQ. Trimming pared 1 base from V and 2 bases from J, leaving 13 bases between. The CDR3 DNA sequence: TGCGCCAGCAGCTTGATGGTGGGAGTTGCCTACAATGAGCAGTTCTTC. Its protein is CASSLMVGVAYNEQFF.

This clonotype was observed many times. This chain connects TRBV12-3 or TRBV12-4 to TRBJ1-5; D uncertain. V lost 3 bases to trimming and J lost 8 bases, with 8 bases between them. The CDR3 totals 12 residues. The CDR3 loop is CASSLADKPQHF. DNA for the CDR3: TGTGCCAGCAGTTTGGCCGACAAGCCCCAGCATTTT.

The table lists this clonotype with many counts. The chain uses TRBV12-3 or TRBV12-4 and TRBJ1-6; 10 bases are a match to TRBD1. The CDR3 has 16 residues. V was pared by 4 bases and J by 4 bases, with 4 bases of the junction left unmatched. The CDR3 nucleotides are TGTGCCAGCAGTTACGGACAGGGGGGTTATAATTCACCCCTCCACTTT. Its protein is CASSYGQGGYNSPLHF.

This clonotype was recorded a few times. This chain joins TRBV7-9 and TRBJ1-2; D gene ambiguous. Trimming stripped 2 bases from V and 8 bases from J, with 15 bases between. This CDR3 is 14 amino acids long. The germline V gene encodes CDR1 SEHNR and CDR2 FQNEAQ (reference sequence). The CDR3 sequence is CASSLRAVLWGYTF. CDR3 nucleotides: TGTGCCAGCAGCTTACGGGCGGTGCTCTGGGGCTACACCTTC.

This sequence joins TRBV5-1 and TRBJ2-5; TRBD2 agrees at 8 bases. CDR3 size: 14 residues. From germline, CDR1 is SGHRS and CDR2 YFSETQ. V lost 5 bases to trimming and J lost 5 bases; unmatched junction nucleotides: 8. This CDR3 reads CASSFGGGLETQYF. The CDR3 DNA reads TGCGCCAGCAGTTTCGGGGGGGGCCTGGAGACCCAGTACTTC.

The gene calls are TRBV12-3 or TRBV12-4 and TRBJ2-4, with unresolved D. This CDR3 comprises 14 residues. V gave up 7 bases and J gave up 5 bases, with 15 bases separating them. The CDR3 region is CASNKVGGENIQYF. CDR3 coding DNA: TGTGCCAGCAACAAGGTCGGTGGAGAAAACATTCAGTACTTC.

This clonotype showed up just a few times. The rearrangement joins TRBV20-1 to TRBJ2-7; tentatively, D is TRBD2 (5 bases). The CDR3 runs 17 residues. Per germline, CDR1 DFQATT and CDR2 SNEGSKA (reference sequence). Trimming shortened V by 1 base and J by 2 bases, and 21 bases separated the two germline ends. The CDR3 DNA follows: TGCAGTGCTAGAGGTCTCCCCCGGGATTCAAACCCCTACGAGCAGTACTTC. This encodes CSARGLPRDSNPYEQYF.

This clonotype was seen a handful of times. The V and J genes are TRBV20-1 and TRBJ1-6, with D possibly matching TRBD1 (5 bases). Germline values: CDR1 DFQATT, CDR2 SNEGSKA (reference sequence). V was pared by 0 bases and J by 0 bases, with 12 bases between. CDR3 length: 17 amino acids. CDR3 nucleotides: TGCAGTGCTAGAGATCCCGGGACTAGCTCCTATAATTCACCCCTCCACTTT. Protein: CSARDPGTSSYNSPLHF.

There are many counts of this clonotype. J is TRBJ1-5 and V is TRBV28; D remains unclear. CDR3 size: 15 residues. CDR1 and CDR2 from the germline V gene are MDHEN and SYDVKM. The V gene lost 6 bases and the J gene lost 3 bases, with 15 bases spanning the gap. The CDR3 DNA sequence: TGTGCCAGCAGGACTCTAGACACGTACAATCAGCCCCAGCATTTT. Protein product: CASRTLDTYNQPQHF.

J is TRBJ1-3 and V is TRBV7-8; unclear D gene. The CDR3 runs 16 residues. V was clipped by 5 bases and J by 3 bases, with 17 bases between them. Germline V gene data show CDR1 as SGHVS and CDR2 as FQNEAQ. The CDR3 sequence: CASSPRNGADGNTIYF. DNA for the CDR3: TGTGCCAGCAGCCCCCGTAATGGAGCCGATGGAAACACCATATATTTT.